These 22 T cell receptor beta chains share one sample of origin, sequenced in a study of control samples from healthy donors and cancer patients. Assay used: immunoSEQ multiplex PCR; TCRdb lists only in-frame clones, some missing. Here the sample spans approximately 70,000 clones, roughly 84% being singletons. Sequenced: blood. The receptors originated from a man aged 45-60 years in good health.

The V gene is TRBV30, the J gene TRBJ1-2; 10 nucleotides agree with TRBD1. Per the germline V gene, CDR1 is GTSNPN and CDR2 is SVGIG (reference sequence). The CDR3 is made up of 13 amino acids. V dropped 3 bases and J dropped 7; count of bases not matched to a gene: 5. The chain's CDR3 is CAWRRQGATGYTF. DNA for the CDR3: TGTGCCTGGAGAAGACAGGGGGCAACTGGCTACACCTTC.

This clone was seen a handful of times. The genes are TRBV30 and TRBJ1-6; unclear D gene. Trimming removed 4 bases from V and 8 bases from J, with 12 bases in between. CDR1 is GTSNPN and CDR2 is SVGIG in the germline V gene (reference sequence). The CDR3 is made up of 13 amino acids. The CDR3 protein is CAWKFFGDSPLHF. In DNA, the CDR3 is TGTGCCTGGAAATTCTTCGGGGATTCACCCCTCCACTTT.

The chain links TRBV6-4 to TRBJ2-3; 8 bases are a match to TRBD2. With V trimmed by 3 bases and J by 4 bases, 6 bases remained unmatched. Germline lookup yields CDR1 MRHNA and CDR2 SNTAGT. CDR3 length equals 15 residues. CDR3 bases: TGTGCCAGCAGTGAGGTAGCGGGGAGCGCAGATACGCAGTATTTT. Protein sequence: CASSEVAGSADTQYF.

CDR3 sequence reads: CAWSVLSGESLFF. The CDR3 DNA is TGTGCCTGGAGTGTACTATCCGGGGAGTCTCTGTTTTTT. The chain has TRBV30 and TRBJ1-4; D gene uncertain. Germline CDR1 GTSNPN, CDR2 SVGIG (reference sequence). Trimming removed 0 bases from V and 14 bases from J, with 16 bases in between. The CDR3 runs 13 residues.

The rearrangement links TRBV7-9 to TRBJ2-1, with TRBD1 matching over 7 bases. The CDR3 sequence is 16 residues long. Per the germline V gene, CDR1 is SEHNR and CDR2 is FQNEAQ (reference sequence). Unmatched junction bases numbered 7, after V lost 5 bases and J lost 0 bases. The CDR3 spells CASSPPGQSSYNEQFF. As DNA, the CDR3 is TGTGCCAGCAGCCCCCCGGGACAGAGCTCCTACAATGAGCAGTTCTTC.

The chain has TRBV7-2 and TRBJ2-4, with D maybe TRBD2 (5 bases). Germline CDR1 reads SGHTA; CDR2 reads FQGNSA. CDR3 size: 14 residues. Trimming cost V 5 bases and J 5 bases, with 13 bases left between them. CDR3 protein: CASSPSYGQNIQYF. CDR3 nucleotide sequence: TGTGCCAGCAGCCCTAGCTACGGACAAAACATTCAGTACTTC.

This chain links TRBV9 with TRBJ1-1, with D maybe TRBD1 (5 bases). V was cut by 0 bases and J by 0 bases, with 9 bases left in between. CDR1 SGDLS and CDR2 YYNGEE come from the germline V gene. The CDR3 length is 15 residues. In DNA form, the CDR3 reads TGTGCCAGCAGCGTAGGTGGACAAATGAACACTGAAGCTTTCTTT. Protein product: CASSVGGQMNTEAFF. The variable domain in full, with the rest retrieved from reference TRBV9 and TRBJ1-1, is DSGVTQTPKHLITATGQRVTLRCSPRSGDLSVYWYQQSLDQGLQFLIQYYNGEERAKGNILERFSAQQFPDLHSELNLSSLELGDSALYFCASSVGGQMNTEAFFGQGTRLTVV.

The chain couples TRBV27 to TRBJ2-7, with 11 bases matching TRBD2. With 7 bases clipped from V and 6 bases from J, the junction kept 8 bases outside the gene matches. The germline CDR1 and CDR2 sequences are MNHEY and SMNVEV (reference sequence). The CDR3 has 14 residues. Here the CDR3 DNA reads TGTGCCAGCAAAAGACTAGCGGGAAATCGCGAGCAGTACTTC. Protein product: CASKRLAGNREQYF.

The genes are TRBV14 and TRBJ1-2; 8 bases map to TRBD1. Trimming removed 0 bases from V and 4 bases from J; junction bases left unmatched: 13. Germline CDR1 SGHDN, CDR2 FVKESK. CDR3 length: 18 residues. Here the CDR3 reads CASSQDRPGTGGRYGYTF. In DNA form, the CDR3 reads TGTGCCAGCAGCCAAGATCGGCCGGGGACAGGCGGGCGCTATGGCTACACCTTC.

V is TRBV19 and J is TRBJ2-6; either TRBD1 or TRBD2 may supply D (5 bases each). Germline CDR1 reads LNHDA; CDR2 reads SQIVND (reference sequence). This CDR3 region has 16 residues. Trimming left V 4 bases short and J 4 bases short, with 14 bases between. The CDR3 bases are TGTGCCAGTAGTAGGGGGTGGGCGAGCGGGGCCAACGTCCTGACTTTC. Translated, it gives CASSRGWASGANVLTF.

This chain uses TRBV10-3 with TRBJ2-1; TRBD2 aligns across 11 bases. J lost 5 bases, V lost 0 bases, and 3 bases had no gene match. Per the germline V gene, CDR1 is ENHRY and CDR2 is SYGVKD. The CDR3 has 16 residues. CDR3 DNA: TGTGCCATCAGTGAGTCTTCGACTAGCGGGGACAATGAGCAGTTCTTC. It is translated as CAISESSTSGDNEQFF.

The chain has TRBV7-9 and TRBJ2-2; D remains unclear. Germline assignment: CDR1 SEHNR and CDR2 FQNEAQ (reference sequence). The CDR3 totals 13 residues. Trimming took off 1 base at V and 4 bases at J, with 4 bases between the two ends. The CDR3 sequence is CASSLGATGELFF. CDR3 DNA: TGTGCCAGCAGCTTAGGGGCCACCGGGGAGCTGTTTTTT. Using reference TRBV7-9 and TRBJ2-2 for the parts outside the CDR3, the full variable domain is DTGVSQNPRHKITKRGQNVTFRCDPISEHNRLYWYRQTLGQGPEFLTYFQNEAQLEKSRLLSDRFSAERPKGSFSTLEIQRTEQGDSAMYLCASSLGATGELFFGEGSRLTVL.

Details on this clone: This sample includes further DNA sequences coding for the same CDR3. The chain joins TRBV6-5 to TRBJ1-2; the match to TRBD1 covers 12 bases. V shed 6 bases, J shed 6 bases, and the junction held 2 bases outside the gene matches. The CDR3 runs 13 residues. Per the germline V gene, CDR1 is MNHEY and CDR2 is SVGAGI. CDR3 sequence (DNA): TGTGCCAGCAGGGGGACAGGGGGCGATGGCTACACCTTC. Its protein is CASRGTGGDGYTF.

This rearrangement joins TRBV10-3 to TRBJ2-3, with D perhaps matching TRBD1 (6 bases). In germline, CDR1 is ENHRY, CDR2 SYGVKD. CDR3 length: 14 amino acids. The V and J ends lost 2 bases and 6 bases respectively, with 12 bases between them. CDR3 in amino acids: CAISETGPGDTQYF. The CDR3 DNA follows: TGTGCCATCAGTGAGACAGGGCCCGGGGATACGCAGTATTTT.

This chain connects TRBV30 to TRBJ2-1; the match to TRBD2 covers 9 bases. The CDR3 loop spans 15 amino acids. The V gene's germline CDR1 is GTSNPN and CDR2 SVGIG (reference sequence). CDR3 loop: CARRWGSGSRNEQFF. The CDR3 DNA follows: TGTGCTCGGCGATGGGGTAGCGGGAGTAGGAATGAGCAGTTCTTC.

This chain connects TRBV4-2 to TRBJ1-1; TRBD1 aligns across 10 bases. The junction had 4 bases not matched to a gene; V was cut back by 4 bases and J by 2 bases. Germline values: CDR1 LGHNA, CDR2 YNFKEQ. This CDR3 is built from 15 residues. The CDR3 nucleotides are TGTGCCAGCAGCCGAGGGGACAGGGGAAACACTGAAGCTTTCTTT. Amino acids: CASSRGDRGNTEAFF.

The chain recombines TRBV19 with TRBJ2-1, with 8 bases that match TRBD2. After removal of 2 bases from V and 8 bases from J, the junction contained 5 bases not matched to a gene. CDR1 is LNHDA, CDR2 SQIVND, per germline (reference sequence). This CDR3 spans 14 amino acids. The CDR3 sequence is CASSISGRAYEQFF. DNA of the CDR3: TGTGCCAGTAGTATAAGCGGGAGAGCGTATGAGCAGTTCTTC.

This chain uses TRBV5-5 with TRBJ2-2, with TRBD2 as a possible D gene (6 bases). CDR3 length: 16 amino acids. Germline V CDR1 and CDR2: SGHKS, YYEKEE (reference sequence). Deletions cut 2 bases from V and 1 base from J, with 12 bases between. DNA of the CDR3: TGTGCCAGCAGCTTATCCGGGACTCAGAACACCGGGGAGCTGTTTTTT. It specifies CASSLSGTQNTGELFF.

The chain links TRBV4-1 to TRBJ1-1; perhaps TRBD1 as D (5 bases). Germline assignment: CDR1 MGHRA and CDR2 YSYEKL. The CDR3 has 14 residues. Trimming stripped 3 bases from V and 0 bases from J, with 8 bases between. The CDR3 sequence is CASSHGGLNTEAFF. The CDR3 nucleotides are TGCGCCAGCAGCCACGGGGGTCTGAACACTGAAGCTTTCTTT.

This chain joins TRBV29-1 and TRBJ1-1, with no clear D. V lost 7 bases, J lost 1 base, and 10 bases lay in between. The V gene's germline CDR1 is SQVTM and CDR2 ANQGSEA. The CDR3 contains 12 residues. DNA for the CDR3: TGCAGCGCCGTAACACAGAACACTGAAGCTTTCTTT. Translated, it gives CSAVTQNTEAFF.

The sample holds one count of this clone. The chain joins TRBV12-5 to TRBJ1-1; no clear D. The V gene's germline CDR1 is LGHNT and CDR2 FRNRAP. This CDR3 has 11 residues. Deletions cut 6 bases from V and 4 bases from J, with 6 bases between. The DNA of the CDR3 is TGTGCTAGTGGCCCATCCACTGAAGCTTTCTTT. The encoded protein is CASGPSTEAFF.

Only one count was recorded for this clone. This sequence joins TRBV6-5 and TRBJ1-3, with TRBD1 identical over 9 bases. After removal of 3 bases from V and 4 bases from J, the junction contained 4 bases not matched to a gene. CDR1 is MNHEY, CDR2 SVGAGI, per germline. This CDR3 has 15 residues. For the CDR3, the DNA is TGTGCCAGCAGTTATTCACAGGGGGCGGGAAACACCATATATTTT. Amino acids: CASSYSQGAGNTIYF.